A selection of T cell receptor beta chains follows, all from one sample in a study of control samples from healthy donors and cancer patients. The table came from immunoSEQ multiplex PCR; TCRdb's copy has only in-frame clones and leaves some out. The sample carries hundreds of thousands of clones, roughly four fifths recorded once. Sample: PBMCs. The origin of the receptors is an older woman with lung cancer. Each CDR3 is given with its conserved first and last residue. Each record gives: J gene, D gene, clone size, V gene, CDR3 protein, CDR3 DNA. A D gene is named only where the DNA matches it firmly. Size is stated for part of the rows, as once, few or many counts, or as a class when the clone is expanded.

TRBJ1-1,.,.,TRBV9,CASSPQAGLHTEAFF,TGTGCCAGCAGCCCACAAGCAGGGTTGCACACTGAAGCTTTCTTT
TRBJ2-7,TRBD1,.,TRBV9,CASSAGGGTSSYEQYF,TGTGCCAGCAGCGCAGGGGGCGGGACGAGCTCCTACGAGCAGTACTTC
TRBJ1-3,.,.,TRBV28,CASSSFSYKSGNTIYF,TGTGCCAGCAGTTCGTTCAGTTATAAGTCTGGAAACACCATATATTTT
TRBJ1-2,.,.,TRBV19,CASSIHPGRTGYGYTF,TGTGCCAGTAGTATACATCCGGGACGGACTGGCTATGGCTACACCTTC
TRBJ2-5,.,.,TRBV14,CASSQDRTAGVETQYF,TGTGCCAGCAGCCAAGATCGAACCGCCGGGGTTGAGACCCAGTACTTC
TRBJ1-2,.,.,TRBV7-9,CASSSNSAWGGYTF,TGTGCCAGCAGCTCAAATTCGGCGTGGGGGGGCTACACCTTC
TRBJ1-6,.,.,TRBV25-1,CASSATGRGDSPLHF,TGTGCCAGCAGCGCCACAGGGCGTGGGGATTCACCCCTCCACTTT
TRBJ2-7,.,.,TRBV5-1,CASTLGYEQYF,TGCGCCAGCACATTAGGTTACGAGCAGTACTTC
TRBJ1-2,.,.,TRBV24-1,CATEREGGYTF,TGTGCCACCGAAAGGGAGGGAGGCTACACCTTC
TRBJ1-4,.,.,TRBV30,CAWSQTERGEKLFF,TGTGCCTGGAGTCAGACCGAGCGGGGTGAAAAACTGTTTTTT
TRBJ2-7,TRBD2,.,TRBV11-3,CASSRDGTSGAYEQYF,TGTGCCAGCAGCCGCGACGGGACTAGCGGAGCCTACGAGCAGTACTTC
TRBJ1-5,.,.,TRBV5-6,CASSRGTDGGGNQPQHF,TGTGCCAGCAGCCGCGGGACGGACGGCGGTGGTAATCAGCCCCAGCATTTT
TRBJ1-5,TRBD1,.,TRBV6-5,CASSSRQGNQPQHF,TGTGCCAGCAGCTCTAGACAGGGGAATCAGCCCCAGCATTTT
TRBJ2-1,.,.,TRBV6-5,CASSYSGHSYNEQFF,TGTGCCAGCAGTTACTCGGGTCACTCCTACAATGAGCAGTTCTTC
TRBJ1-2,TRBD1,once,TRBV18,CASSPVSSGGDYGYTF,TGTGCCAGCTCCCCCGTGTCCTCAGGGGGGGACTATGGCTACACCTTC
TRBJ2-2,.,.,TRBV5-4,CASSVPGTGNTGELFF,TGTGCCAGCAGCGTACCCGGGACGGGGAACACCGGGGAGCTGTTTTTT
TRBJ1-1,.,.,TRBV18,CASSPVADSRFMNTEAFF,TGTGCCAGCTCACCGGTCGCCGATTCCCGCTTCATGAACACTGAAGCTTTCTTT
TRBJ2-7,TRBD2,few,TRBV9,CASSGFSGGSSEQYF,TGTGCCAGCAGCGGGTTTAGCGGGGGGTCCTCCGAGCAGTACTTC
TRBJ1-4,TRBD1,.,TRBV6-5,CASSRPPGTGEKLFF,TGTGCCAGCAGTAGGCCCCCCGGGACAGGGGAAAAACTGTTTTTT
TRBJ2-1,TRBD2,.,TRBV5-5,CASSQKAGVYNEQFF,TGTGCCAGCAGCCAGAAAGCGGGAGTCTACAATGAGCAGTTCTTC
TRBJ1-1,.,.,TRBV6-5,CASSYSPGDTEAFF,TGTGCCAGCAGTTATTCCCCAGGGGACACTGAAGCTTTCTTT
TRBJ1-2,TRBD1,.,TRBV24-1,CATSDPTGGNGYTF,TGTGCCACCAGTGACCCGACAGGGGGGAATGGCTACACCTTC
TRBJ2-5,.,.,TRBV5-1,CASSFEGTQYF,TGCGCCAGCAGCTTTGAGGGGACCCAGTACTTC
TRBJ2-7,TRBD1,few,TRBV3-1/TRBV3-2,CASCSWDSGCEQYF,TGTGCCAGCTGCTCTTGGGACAGTGGATGCGAGCAGTACTTC
TRBJ1-2,.,.,TRBV9,CASTQSPGGYYGYTF,TGTGCCAGCACCCAATCCCCGGGGGGATACTATGGCTACACCTTC
TRBJ2-2,.,.,TRBV18,CASSPKSGRLTGELFF,TGTGCCAGCTCACCTAAGTCCGGCCGACTCACCGGGGAGCTGTTTTTT
TRBJ2-5,.,.,TRBV6-5,CASSTAGAVGETQYF,TGTGCCAGCAGTACGGCGGGGGCCGTGGGGGAGACCCAGTACTTC
TRBJ2-1,TRBD1,.,TRBV6-6,CASREDRVDYNEQFF,TGTGCCAGCAGGGAGGACAGGGTCGACTACAATGAGCAGTTCTTC
TRBJ2-2,.,.,TRBV2,CASSEGRLAIGELFF,TGTGCCAGCAGTGAAGGGCGGCTAGCGATCGGGGAGCTGTTTTTT
TRBJ1-2,TRBD1,.,TRBV3-1/TRBV3-2,CASSQDTTRGHGYTF,TGTGCCAGCAGCCAAGACACCACCAGGGGGCATGGCTACACCTTC
TRBJ1-1,.,.,TRBV7-9,CASSFARNTEAFF,TGTGCCAGCAGCTTTGCGAGGAACACTGAAGCTTTCTTT
TRBJ1-1,.,.,TRBV12-3/TRBV12-4,CASSFFGTEAFF,TGTGCCAGCAGTTTTTTTGGGACTGAAGCTTTCTTT
TRBJ2-6,TRBD1,.,TRBV4-2,CASSLRDRAYISGANVLTF,TGTGCCAGCAGCCTTCGGGACAGGGCCTACATTTCTGGGGCCAACGTCCTGACTTTC
TRBJ2-5,.,few,TRBV7-3,CASSLRQLETQYF,TGTGCCAGCAGCTTAAGACAGCTAGAGACCCAGTACTTC
TRBJ2-5,TRBD1,.,TRBV7-9,CASTDRGETQYF,TGTGCCAGCACGGACAGGGGAGAGACCCAGTACTTC
TRBJ1-1,.,.,TRBV24-1,CATSSDGGPEAFF,TGTGCCACCAGTTCCGATGGGGGGCCTGAAGCTTTCTTT
TRBJ2-3,TRBD1,.,TRBV24-1,CATSDLDRVTDFWTQYF,TGTGCCACCAGTGATTTAGACAGGGTGACAGATTTTTGGACGCAGTATTTT
TRBJ2-5,.,.,TRBV7-8,CASSSGHNGGTQYF,TGTGCCAGCAGCTCGGGACATAATGGCGGGACCCAGTACTTC
TRBJ2-1,.,.,TRBV13,CASSFQDAEQFF,TGTGCCAGCAGCTTCCAGGATGCTGAGCAGTTCTTC
TRBJ2-5,.,.,TRBV28,CATRGGGRETQYF,TGTGCCACTAGGGGGGGAGGAAGGGAGACCCAGTACTTC
TRBJ2-7,TRBD2,.,TRBV18,CASSLQGAGGPYEQYF,TGTGCCAGCTCCCTTCAAGGAGCGGGAGGGCCCTACGAGCAGTACTTC
TRBJ2-7,.,.,TRBV28,CASGSGDYEQYF,TGTGCCAGCGGGTCCGGAGACTACGAGCAGTACTTC
TRBJ1-6,TRBD1,few,TRBV5-6,CASTPRDRGASPLHF,TGTGCCAGCACCCCGAGGGACAGGGGGGCTTCACCCCTCCACTTT
TRBJ1-5,.,once,TRBV29-1,CSAANAGSLQPQHF,TGCAGCGCTGCCAATGCGGGGTCTTTACAGCCCCAGCATTTT